These T cell receptor beta chains were read from a single sample in a study of T cells in Graves' hyperthyroidism and ophthalmopathy. TCRdb recomputed calls from the multiplex PCR reads with MiXCR, one row per CDR3 protein. The sample includes 350,000 to 400,000 distinct CDR3 sequences, about 19% of them seen just once. Sequencing was done on a sample of blood. These receptors were obtained from a woman aged 18-30 years with Graves' hyperthyroidism. The CDR3 runs from the conserved cysteine through the conserved F or W. The D gene is left open where the match is weak. Rows may omit the clone size; those that give it use once, few, many or a size class.

j_gene | v_gene | d_gene | abundance | CDR3nt | CDR3aa
TRBJ1-2 | TRBV28 | . | many | TGCGCCAGCAGCTTGGGACATAACTATGGCTACACCTTC | CASSLGHNYGYTF
TRBJ1-1 | TRBV10-3 | TRBD1 | many | TGTGCCATCAGTGAGTCGGGACAGGGGTTCGAAGTTGCTTTCTTT | CAISESGQGFEVAFF
TRBJ1-3 | TRBV5-1 | . | many | TGCGCCAGCAGCCCGGGGGGGGACGGAAACACCATATATTTT | CASSPGGDGNTIYF
TRBJ2-5 | TRBV6-1 | . | many | TGTGCCAGCATGGACCTAGGGCAGACCCAGTACTTC | CASMDLGQTQYF
TRBJ1-1 | TRBV14 | . | . | TGTGCCAGCAGCCAGTTTTACGGGAACACTGAAGCTTTCTTT | CASSQFYGNTEAFF
TRBJ2-4 | TRBV9 | . | . | TGTGCCAGCAGCGTAGGGGCCAATTTAGCCAAAAACATTCAGTACTTC | CASSVGANLAKNIQYF
TRBJ2-5 | TRBV29-1 | . | . | TGCAGCGGGGTCTTAGAGGGATGGAGCTCGTACCAAGAGACCCAGTACTTC | CSGVLEGWSSYQETQYF
TRBJ2-7 | TRBV6-1 | TRBD2 | . | TGTGCCAGCACGAGGACTAGCGGGGGTACCTACGAGCAGTACTTC | CASTRTSGGTYEQYF
TRBJ2-2 | TRBV7-6 | . | once | TGTGCCAGCAGCTTGACTGTCGGGGGCACCGGGGAGCTGTTTTTT | CASSLTVGGTGELFF
TRBJ2-5 | TRBV29-1 | . | many | TGCAGCGTTGAATGGGGGCGAAGTGGGGGAGAGACCCAGTACTTC | CSVEWGRSGGETQYF